This T cell receptor (beta chain) was identified in a study of neurological immune-mediated disorders. In this sample, this clonotype turned up many times. What it recognizes is unknown. This CDR3 is built from 14 residues. The V end was cut by 3 bases, the J end by 8 bases, with 16 bases between. TCRdb re-derived calls from the 5' RACE reads in MiXCR, one entry per CDR3 protein. This table holds about 21,000 distinct CDR3 sequences, around 16% found once. The study, taken as a whole, reports: None of the CDR3 amino acid sequences in expanded clones turned up in more than one subject, which points to private repertoires in all groups.

Sequenced material: CD8+ T cells from blood. The sequence came from a woman aged 18-29 years with multiple sclerosis. The rearrangement links TRBV12-3 or TRBV12-4 to TRBJ1-2; D unclear. CDR3 DNA sequence: TGTGCCAGCAGTTTCCCGGGCCTAACGAGGGGCTACACCTTC. Its protein is CASSFPGLTRGYTF.